This passage covers 7 T cell receptor beta chains from one sample sequenced in a study of molecular identifiers for immune sequencing clone quantification (dated 2018 in TCRdb). The library was made by PCR. The sequencer listed for this sample is Illumina HiSeq 4000. In TCRdb, the public reads were trimmed at Q25 with fastp and aligned with MiXCR, with productive beta chains retained. Entries are consolidated by CDR3 protein sequence, retaining the most common genes and DNA. This sample has around 460,000 distinct CDR3 sequences in its table, and over 20% of those were observed once. The ten most abundant clones make up around 0.86% of the sample. Material: naive CD8+ T cells from blood, with Jurkat cell RNA spiked in. The sample's cell subset or site label, in plain terms: FACS-sorted CD8+CD4-CCR7+CD45RA+ naive T cells. These receptors were obtained from a human donor in good health. Some libraries in this study had Jurkat cell RNA spiked in.

This clonotype occurred a few times. The rearrangement joins TRBV5-5 to TRBJ1-1; the D is unclear. In germline, CDR1 is SGHKS, CDR2 YYEKEE (reference sequence). The CDR3 contains 13 residues. Between the trimmed V and J ends, which lost 5 bases and 0 bases, there was a span of 8 bases. The DNA for the CDR3 is TGTGCCAGCAGATCCGACCTGAACACTGAAGCTTTCTTT. Translation gives CASRSDLNTEAFF.

Details on this clonotype: A much more abundant neighbour one base away suggests this may be a read error. The CDR3 reads CTSSQDSGPASYEQYF. The CDR3, as DNA: TGCACCAGCAGCCAAGATTCGGGACCAGCCTCCTACGAGCAGTACTTC. The chain has TRBV4-3 and TRBJ2-7; D may correspond to TRBD1 or TRBD2 (5 bases each). From germline, CDR1 is LGHNA and CDR2 YSLEER. CDR3 length equals 16 residues.

This clonotype was detected many times. This chain joins TRBV6-2 or TRBV6-3 and TRBJ1-5, with D unclear. Germline CDR1 MNHEY, CDR2 SVGEGT. The V end lost 6 bases, the J end lost 3 bases, and 18 bases lay between the germline ends. The CDR3 spans 16 residues. CDR3 sequence reads: CASSPPFGPYNQPQHF. The CDR3 DNA is TGTGCCAGCAGCCCCCCTTTTGGGCCATACAATCAGCCCCAGCATTTT.

This clonotype was observed at least ten times. The J gene is TRBJ2-6, the V gene TRBV28, with no clear D. V lost 0 bases and J 3 bases, leaving 6 bases between the germline ends. The CDR3 is made up of 15 amino acids. Germline V lookup: CDR1 MDHEN, CDR2 SYDVKM. CDR3 residues: CASSLWVSGANVLTF. CDR3 in DNA: TGTGCCAGCAGTTTATGGGTTAGTGGGGCCAACGTCCTGACTTTC. Full variable domain (outside the CDR3, taken from reference TRBV28 and TRBJ2-6): DVKVTQSSRYLVKRTGEKVFLECVQDMDHENMFWYRQDPGLGLRLIYFSYDVKMKEKGDIPEGYSVSREKKERFSLILESASTNQTSMYLCASSLWVSGANVLTFGAGSRLTVL.

With regard to this clonotype: A much larger clone lies one base from this, so it may be a read error. The V call is TRBV20-1, the J call TRBJ2-3; D not resolved. CDR3 size: 13 residues. The germline V gene encodes CDR1 DFQATT and CDR2 SNEGSKA (reference sequence). The CDR3 loop reads CSARLGPTDTRYF. CDR3 DNA sequence: TGCAGTGCTAGATTAGGCCCCACAGATACGCGGTATTTT.

A few counts support this clonotype. The chain joins TRBV19 to TRBJ1-2; 10 bases line up with TRBD1. Germline V gene sequence: CDR1 LNHDA, CDR2 SQIVND (reference sequence). Losses at the gene ends were 6 bases for V and 7 bases for J; bases not matched to a gene: 20. This CDR3 has 18 amino acids. In DNA form, the CDR3 reads TGTGCCAGTAGCAGCGCAGGGGACAGGGGATGGGAAGTGAGTGGCTACACCTTC. Protein sequence: CASSSAGDRGWEVSGYTF.

A note on this clonotype: A much more abundant neighbour one base away suggests this may be a read error. The chain employs TRBV18 and TRBJ2-2; TRBD1 aligns across 7 bases. The CDR3 has 16 amino acids. Germline V gene lookup returns CDR1 KGHSH and CDR2 LQKENI. DNA for the CDR3: TGTGCCAGCTCACCACCGGAGGACAGGAACACCGGGGAGCTGTCTTTT. Encoded protein: CASSPPEDRNTGELSF. Full variable domain (missing parts from reference TRBV18 and TRBJ2-2): NAGVMQNPRHLVRRRGQEARLRCSPMKGHSHVYWYRQLPEEGLKFMVYLQKENIIDESGMPKERFSAEFPKEGPSILRIQQVVRGDSAAYFCASSPPEDRNTGELSFGEGSRLTVL.